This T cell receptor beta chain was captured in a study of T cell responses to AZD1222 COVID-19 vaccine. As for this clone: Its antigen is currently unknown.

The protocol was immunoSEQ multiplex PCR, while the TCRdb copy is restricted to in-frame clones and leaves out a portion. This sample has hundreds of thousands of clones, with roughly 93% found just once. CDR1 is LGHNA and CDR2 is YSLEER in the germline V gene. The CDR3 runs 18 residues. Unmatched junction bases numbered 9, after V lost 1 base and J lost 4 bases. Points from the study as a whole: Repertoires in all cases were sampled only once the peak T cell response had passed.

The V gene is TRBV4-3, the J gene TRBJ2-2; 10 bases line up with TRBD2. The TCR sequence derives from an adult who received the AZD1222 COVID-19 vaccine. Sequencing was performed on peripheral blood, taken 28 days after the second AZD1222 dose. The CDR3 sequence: CASSQGPSGRWGTGELFF. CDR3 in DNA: TGCGCCAGCAGCCAAGGTCCTAGCGGGAGATGGGGCACCGGGGAGCTGTTTTTT.